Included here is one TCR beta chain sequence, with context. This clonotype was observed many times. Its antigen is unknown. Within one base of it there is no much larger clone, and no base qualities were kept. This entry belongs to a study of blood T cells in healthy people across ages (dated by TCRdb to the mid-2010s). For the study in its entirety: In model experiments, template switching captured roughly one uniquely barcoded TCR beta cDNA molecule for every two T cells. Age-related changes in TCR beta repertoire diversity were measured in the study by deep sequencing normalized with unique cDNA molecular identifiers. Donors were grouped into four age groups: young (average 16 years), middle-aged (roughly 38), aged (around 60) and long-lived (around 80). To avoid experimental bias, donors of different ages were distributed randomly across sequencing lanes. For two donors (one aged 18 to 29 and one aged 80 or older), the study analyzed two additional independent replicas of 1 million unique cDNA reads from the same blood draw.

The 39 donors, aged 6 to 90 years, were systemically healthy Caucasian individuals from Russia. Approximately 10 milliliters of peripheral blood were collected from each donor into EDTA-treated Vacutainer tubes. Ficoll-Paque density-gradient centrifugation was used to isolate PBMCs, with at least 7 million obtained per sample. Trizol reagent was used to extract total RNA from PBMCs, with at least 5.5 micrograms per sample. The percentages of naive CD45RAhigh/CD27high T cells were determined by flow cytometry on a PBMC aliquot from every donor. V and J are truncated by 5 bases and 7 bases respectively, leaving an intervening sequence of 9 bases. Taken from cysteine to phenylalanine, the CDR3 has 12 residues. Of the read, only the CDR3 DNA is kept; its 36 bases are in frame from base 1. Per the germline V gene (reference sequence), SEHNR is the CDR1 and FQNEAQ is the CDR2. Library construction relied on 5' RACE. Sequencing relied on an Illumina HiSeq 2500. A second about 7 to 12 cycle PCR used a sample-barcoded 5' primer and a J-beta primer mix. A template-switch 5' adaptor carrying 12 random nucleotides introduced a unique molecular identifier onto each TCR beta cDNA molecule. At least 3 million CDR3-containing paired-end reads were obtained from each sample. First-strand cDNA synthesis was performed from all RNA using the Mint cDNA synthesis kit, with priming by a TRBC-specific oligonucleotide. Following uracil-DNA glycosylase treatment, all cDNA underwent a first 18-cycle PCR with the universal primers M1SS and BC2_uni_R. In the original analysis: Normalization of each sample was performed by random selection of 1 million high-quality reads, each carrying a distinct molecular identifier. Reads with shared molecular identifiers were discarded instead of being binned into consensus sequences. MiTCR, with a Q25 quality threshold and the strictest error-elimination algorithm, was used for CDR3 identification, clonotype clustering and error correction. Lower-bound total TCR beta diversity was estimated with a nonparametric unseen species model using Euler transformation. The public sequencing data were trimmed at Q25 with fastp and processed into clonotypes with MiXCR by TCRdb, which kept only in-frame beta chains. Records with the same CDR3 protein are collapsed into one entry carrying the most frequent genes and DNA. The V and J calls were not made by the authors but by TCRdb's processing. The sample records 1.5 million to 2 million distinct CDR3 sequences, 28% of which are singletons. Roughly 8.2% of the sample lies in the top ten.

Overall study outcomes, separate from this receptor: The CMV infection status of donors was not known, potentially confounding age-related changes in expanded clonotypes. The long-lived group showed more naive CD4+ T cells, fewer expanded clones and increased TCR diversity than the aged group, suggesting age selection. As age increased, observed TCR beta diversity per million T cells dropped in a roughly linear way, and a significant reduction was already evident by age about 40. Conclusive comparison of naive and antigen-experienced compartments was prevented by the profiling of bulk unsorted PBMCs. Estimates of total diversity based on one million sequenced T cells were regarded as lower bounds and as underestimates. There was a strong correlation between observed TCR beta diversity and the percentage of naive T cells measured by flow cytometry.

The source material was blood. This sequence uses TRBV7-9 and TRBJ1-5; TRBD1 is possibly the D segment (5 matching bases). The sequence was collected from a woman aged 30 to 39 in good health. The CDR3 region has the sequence CASSRDSQPQHF. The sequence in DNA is TGTGCCAGCAGCCGCGACAGCCAGCCCCAGCATTTT.